This T cell receptor (beta chain) was sequenced in a study of shared clonotypes between healthy human individuals. About the research overall: The donor pool was made up of a couple of women and a few men aged 18 to 49. Whole-study findings and limits: Shared across a few donors were roughly 5% of the naive CD4 clonotypes. Larger estimated richness was generally recorded for naive subsets relative to memory subsets.

The assay ran at deep level. Profiled with immunoSEQ multiplex PCR; TCRdb holds only in-frame clones, not every one. This table has 2 million to 2.5 million clones, less than 95% appearing once. The naive CD8 population came from CD45RO-negative cells selected for CCR7, without terminally differentiated effector memory CD45RA+ cells. The CDR3 totals 14 residues. Trimming shortened V by 0 bases and J by 1 base, and 7 bases separated the two germline ends. Germline assignment: CDR1 GTSNPN and CDR2 SVGIG (reference sequence). Of note for this clone: The antigen remains undetermined. Additional DNA sequences in this sample encode the identical CDR3.

This sequence originates from a man aged 18 to 30 in good health. The material sequenced was naive CD8+ T cells sorted from blood. The chain couples TRBV30 to TRBJ1-5; D uncertain. CDR3 protein: CAWSVGGSNQPQHF. The CDR3 nucleotides are TGTGCCTGGAGTGTTGGAGGGAGCAATCAGCCCCAGCATTTT.